One T cell receptor beta chain is described in this entry. Antigen unknown. The CDR3 spans 15 residues. V trimming: 2 bases; J trimming: 7 bases; junction bases outside the gene matches: 9. Germline assignment: CDR1 SGHNT and CDR2 YYREEE (reference sequence). The record originates from a study of cytomegalovirus exposure and HLA in healthy donors. Primers for the PCR totalled 60 Vbeta and 13 Jbeta. Measured with immunoSEQ multiplex PCR; TCRdb has only the in-frame clones, and not every one. The top ten hold around 6.2% of the sample, which has around 150,000 clones, roughly 80% seen once. Study-wide results and caveats: In a later analysis, at a false discovery rate of 0.05, under 20,000 TCR beta sequences were associated with HLA alleles.

The receptor comes from a young man in good health and CMV-seropositive. What was sequenced was PBMCs. V usage is TRBV5-4 and J usage is TRBJ2-1, with TRBD1 matching 7 bases. The CDR3 protein is CASSFRQGELNEQFF. For the CDR3, the DNA is TGTGCCAGCAGCTTCCGGCAGGGGGAACTGAATGAGCAGTTCTTC.